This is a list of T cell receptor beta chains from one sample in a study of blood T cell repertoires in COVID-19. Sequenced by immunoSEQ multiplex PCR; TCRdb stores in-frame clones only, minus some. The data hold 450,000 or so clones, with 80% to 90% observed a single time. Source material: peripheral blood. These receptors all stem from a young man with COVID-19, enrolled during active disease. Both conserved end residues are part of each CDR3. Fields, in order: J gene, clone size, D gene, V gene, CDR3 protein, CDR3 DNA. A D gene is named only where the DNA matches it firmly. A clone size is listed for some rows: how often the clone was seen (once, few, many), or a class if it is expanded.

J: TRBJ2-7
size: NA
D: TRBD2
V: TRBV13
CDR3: CASSQTSGGLPYEQYF
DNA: TGTGCCAGCAGCCAGACTAGCGGGGGCCTACCCTACGAGCAGTACTTC

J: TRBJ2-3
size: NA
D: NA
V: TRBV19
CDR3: CASSIPGSTDTQYF
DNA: TGTGCCAGTAGTATCCCCGGGAGCACAGATACGCAGTATTTT

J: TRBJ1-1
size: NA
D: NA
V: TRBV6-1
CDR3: CASSEWGPNTEAFF
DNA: TGTGCCAGCAGTGAGTGGGGGCCGAACACTGAAGCTTTCTTT

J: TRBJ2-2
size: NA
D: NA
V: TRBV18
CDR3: CASSPQGSGTGELFF
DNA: TGTGCCAGCTCACCCCAGGGGTCAGGCACCGGGGAGCTGTTTTTT

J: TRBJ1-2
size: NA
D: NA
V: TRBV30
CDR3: CALLIGVTGYTF
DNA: TGTGCCTTACTGATTGGTGTCACCGGCTACACCTTC

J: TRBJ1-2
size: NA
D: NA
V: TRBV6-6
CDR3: CASSTTQVYGYTF
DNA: TGTGCCAGCAGTACCACTCAGGTCTATGGCTACACCTTC

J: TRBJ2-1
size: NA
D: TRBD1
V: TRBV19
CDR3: CASSLGQGGSHEQFF
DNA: TGTGCCAGTAGTTTAGGACAGGGGGGGTCTCATGAGCAGTTCTTC

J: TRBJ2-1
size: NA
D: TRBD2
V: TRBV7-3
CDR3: CASSPGSGGPDNEQFF
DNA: TGTGCCAGCAGCCCCGGGTCGGGAGGGCCCGACAATGAGCAGTTCTTC

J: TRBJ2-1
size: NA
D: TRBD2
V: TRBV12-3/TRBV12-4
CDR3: CASRGLARNEQFF
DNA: TGTGCCAGCAGGGGACTAGCAAGAAATGAGCAGTTCTTC

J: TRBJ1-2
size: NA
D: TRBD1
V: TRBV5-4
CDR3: CASSFPPSRDRDRDGYTF
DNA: TGTGCCAGCAGCTTCCCGCCGTCGCGGGACCGGGACAGGGATGGCTACACCTTC

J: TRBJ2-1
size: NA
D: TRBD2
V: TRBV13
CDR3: CASRLASGGSYNEQFF
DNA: TGTGCCAGCAGATTAGCTAGCGGGGGGTCCTACAATGAGCAGTTCTTC

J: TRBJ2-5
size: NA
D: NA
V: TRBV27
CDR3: CASSLPRGPQYF
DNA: TGTGCCAGCAGTTTACCCAGGGGACCCCAGTACTTC

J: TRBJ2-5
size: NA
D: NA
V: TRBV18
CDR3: CASSPKGETQYF
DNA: TGTGCCAGCTCCCCGAAGGGGGAGACCCAGTACTTC

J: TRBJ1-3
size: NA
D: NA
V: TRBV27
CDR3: CASSLQGAGNTIYF
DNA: TGTGCCAGCAGTTTACAGGGTGCCGGAAACACCATATATTTT

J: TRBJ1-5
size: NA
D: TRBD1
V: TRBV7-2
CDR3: CASSLQGAGQPQHF
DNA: TGTGCCAGCAGCTTACAGGGGGCCGGTCAGCCCCAGCATTTT

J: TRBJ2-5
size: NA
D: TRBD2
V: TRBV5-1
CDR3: CASSPGLAGDQETQYF
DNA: TGCGCCAGCAGCCCGGGACTAGCGGGGGACCAAGAGACCCAGTACTTC

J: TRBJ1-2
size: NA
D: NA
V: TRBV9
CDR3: CASSGEGGMNGYTF
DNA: TGTGCCAGCAGCGGGGAGGGAGGGATGAATGGCTACACCTTC

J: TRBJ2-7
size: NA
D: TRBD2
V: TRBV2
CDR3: CAGEAGRIHEQYF
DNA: TGTGCCGGAGAAGCGGGGAGGATCCACGAGCAGTACTTC

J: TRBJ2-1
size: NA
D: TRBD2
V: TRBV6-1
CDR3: CASSHSGGAYNEQFF
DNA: TGTGCCAGCAGTCATAGCGGGGGGGCCTACAATGAGCAGTTCTTC

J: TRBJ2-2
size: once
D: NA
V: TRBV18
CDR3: CASSLATNTGELFF
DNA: TGTGCCAGCTCACTGGCAACGAACACCGGGGAGCTGTTTTTT

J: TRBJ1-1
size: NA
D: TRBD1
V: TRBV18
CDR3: CASSHLGTGLNTEAFF
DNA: TGTGCCAGCTCCCACCTCGGGACAGGTTTGAACACTGAAGCTTTCTTT

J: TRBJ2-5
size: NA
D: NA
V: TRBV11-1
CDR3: CASSLAPLGLWETQYF
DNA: TGTGCCAGCAGCTTAGCGCCATTGGGACTCTGGGAGACCCAGTACTTC

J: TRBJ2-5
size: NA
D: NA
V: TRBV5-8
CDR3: CASSLGRDPRETQYF
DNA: TGTGCCAGCAGCTTGGGGAGGGATCCTCGAGAGACCCAGTACTTC

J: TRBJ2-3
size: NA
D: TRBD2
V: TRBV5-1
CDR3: CASRPGTSEDTQYF
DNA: TGCGCCAGCAGGCCCGGGACTAGCGAAGATACGCAGTATTTT

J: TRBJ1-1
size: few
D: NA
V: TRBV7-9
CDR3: CASSLGNRDTEAFF
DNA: TGTGCCAGCAGCTTAGGAAACAGGGACACTGAAGCTTTCTTT

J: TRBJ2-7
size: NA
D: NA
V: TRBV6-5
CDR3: CASSPGRGSYEQYF
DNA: TGTGCCAGCAGCCCGGGTAGGGGGTCCTACGAGCAGTACTTC

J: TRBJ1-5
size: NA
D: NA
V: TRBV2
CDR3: CASSEALGSGFQPQHF
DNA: TGTGCCAGCAGTGAAGCGCTTGGGTCGGGATTTCAGCCCCAGCATTTT

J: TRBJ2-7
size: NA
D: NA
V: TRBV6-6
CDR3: CASSYSTAGEQYF
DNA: TGTGCCAGCAGTTACTCGACGGCAGGCGAGCAGTACTTC

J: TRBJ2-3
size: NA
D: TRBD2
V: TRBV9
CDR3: CASSLFGTSRAQYF
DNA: TGTGCCAGCAGCCTTTTTGGGACTAGTCGGGCGCAGTATTTT

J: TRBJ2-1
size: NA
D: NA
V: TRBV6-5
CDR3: CASSYLDGSSYNEQFF
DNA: TGTGCCAGCAGTTACCTAGACGGAAGCTCCTACAATGAGCAGTTCTTC

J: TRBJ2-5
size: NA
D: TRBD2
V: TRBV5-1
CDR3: CASSLDISGGSGETQYF
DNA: TGCGCCAGCAGCTTGGATATTAGCGGGGGTTCCGGAGAGACCCAGTACTTC

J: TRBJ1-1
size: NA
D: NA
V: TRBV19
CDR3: CASSRLLNTEAFF
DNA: TGTGCCAGTAGTCGACTCCTGAACACTGAAGCTTTCTTT

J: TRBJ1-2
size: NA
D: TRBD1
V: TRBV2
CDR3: CASKFGQGYYGYTF
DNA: TGTGCCAGCAAGTTTGGACAGGGCTACTATGGCTACACCTTC

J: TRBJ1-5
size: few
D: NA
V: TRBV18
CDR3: CASSPTGTGQPQHF
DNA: TGTGCCAGCTCTCCCACAGGGACGGGCCAGCCCCAGCATTTT

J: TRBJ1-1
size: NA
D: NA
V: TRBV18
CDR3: CASYFRFPEAFF
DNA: TGTGCCAGCTACTTCAGGTTCCCTGAAGCTTTCTTT

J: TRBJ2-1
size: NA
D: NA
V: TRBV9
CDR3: CASSVEGTYNEQFF
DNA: TGTGCCAGCAGCGTAGAGGGGACCTACAATGAGCAGTTCTTC

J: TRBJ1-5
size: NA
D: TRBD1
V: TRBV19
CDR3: CASSIEKGQGRNQPQHF
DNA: TGTGCCAGTAGTATAGAAAAGGGACAGGGGCGAAATCAGCCCCAGCATTTT

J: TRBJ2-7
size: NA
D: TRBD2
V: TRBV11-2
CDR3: CASSLYTSGSSYEQYF
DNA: TGTGCCAGCAGCCTGTACACTAGCGGGAGTTCTTACGAGCAGTACTTC

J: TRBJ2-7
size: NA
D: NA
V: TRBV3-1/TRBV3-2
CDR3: CASSQQVNSVQYF
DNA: TGTGCCAGCAGCCAACAGGTCAATTCAGTGCAGTACTTC

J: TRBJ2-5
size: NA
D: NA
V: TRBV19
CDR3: CASSYQGGETQYF
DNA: TGTGCCAGTAGTTACCAGGGCGGCGAGACCCAGTACTTC

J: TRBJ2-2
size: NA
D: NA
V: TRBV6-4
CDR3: CASSPGNTGELFF
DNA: TGTGCCAGCAGCCCGGGGAACACCGGGGAGCTGTTTTTT

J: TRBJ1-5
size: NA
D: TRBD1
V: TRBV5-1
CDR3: CASSPGQPNQPQHF
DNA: TGCGCCAGCAGCCCGGGACAGCCCAATCAGCCCCAGCATTTT

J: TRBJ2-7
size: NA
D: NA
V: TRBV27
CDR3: CASSSRLVRYEQYF
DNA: TGTGCCAGCAGTTCAAGACTAGTCCGCTACGAGCAGTACTTC

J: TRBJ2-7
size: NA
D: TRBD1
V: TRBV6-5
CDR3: CASSYSGTVSSYEQYF
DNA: TGTGCCAGCAGTTACTCCGGGACAGTTAGCTCCTACGAGCAGTACTTC

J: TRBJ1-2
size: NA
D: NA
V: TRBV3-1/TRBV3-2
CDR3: CASSQDEGVGIYGYTF
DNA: TGTGCCAGCAGCCAAGATGAGGGGGTCGGGATCTATGGCTACACCTTC

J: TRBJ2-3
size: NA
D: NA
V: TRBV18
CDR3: CASSPTGADTQYF
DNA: TGTGCCAGCTCGCCGACGGGGGCAGATACGCAGTATTTT

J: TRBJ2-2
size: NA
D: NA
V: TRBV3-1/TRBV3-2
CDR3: CASSPLQGVATGELFF
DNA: TGTGCCAGCAGCCCACTACAGGGAGTAGCCACCGGGGAGCTGTTTTTT

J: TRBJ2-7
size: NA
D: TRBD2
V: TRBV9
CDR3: CASSVAGTSYEQYF
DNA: TGTGCCAGCAGCGTAGCTGGGACTAGTTACGAGCAGTACTTC

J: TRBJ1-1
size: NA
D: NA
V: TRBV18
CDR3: CASSTSTTATNTEAFF
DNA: TGTGCCAGCTCTACTTCAACGACAGCGACGAACACTGAAGCTTTCTTT

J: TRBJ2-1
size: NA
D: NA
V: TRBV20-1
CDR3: CSARRNEQFF
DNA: TGCAGTGCGAGACGGAATGAGCAGTTCTTC

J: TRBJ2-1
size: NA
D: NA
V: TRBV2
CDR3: CASSGHRDWEHNEQFF
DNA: TGTGCCAGCAGCGGACACCGGGACTGGGAACACAATGAGCAGTTCTTC

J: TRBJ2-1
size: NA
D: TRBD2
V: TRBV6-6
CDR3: CASSPPTSGSNNEQFF
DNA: TGTGCCAGCAGCCCCCCCACTAGCGGGAGTAACAATGAGCAGTTCTTC

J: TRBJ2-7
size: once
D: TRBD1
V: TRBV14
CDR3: CASSPTGVSGEQYF
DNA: TGTGCCAGCAGCCCGACAGGGGTCTCCGGCGAGCAGTACTTC

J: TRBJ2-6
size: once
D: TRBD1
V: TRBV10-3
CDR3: CAISTGTVFSGANVLTF
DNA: TGTGCCATCAGCACTGGGACAGTTTTCTCTGGGGCCAACGTCCTGACTTTC

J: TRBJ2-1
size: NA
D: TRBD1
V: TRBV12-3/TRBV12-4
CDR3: CASWTGPRNEQFF
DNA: TGTGCCAGCTGGACAGGCCCTAGGAATGAGCAGTTCTTC